This T cell receptor (beta chain) was identified in a study of blood T cell repertoires in COVID-19. Assay: immunoSEQ multiplex PCR; the TCRdb copy retains only in-frame clones and omits some. The sample lists about 220,000 clones, 80% to 90% occurring once. The receptor comes from a man aged 50 to 59 with active or convalescent COVID-19. The specimen was peripheral blood.

The CDR3 sequence: CASSQDWQVGELFF. CDR3 nucleotide sequence: TGCGCCAGCAGCCAAGATTGGCAGGTTGGGGAGCTGTTTTTT. The chain carries TRBV4-3 and TRBJ2-2; no clear D gene. Germline lookup yields CDR1 LGHNA and CDR2 YSLEER. The CDR3 extends over 14 amino acids. The ends were cut back, 0 bases at V and 8 bases at J, with 10 bases in the middle.